Each of the 18 T cell receptor beta chains below was sequenced from the same sample in a study of blood T cell repertoires in COVID-19. Sequenced by immunoSEQ multiplex PCR; TCRdb stores in-frame clones only, minus some. This sample has about 180,000 clones, with approximately 88% found just once. The sample was peripheral blood. The origin of the receptors is a woman aged 40 to 49 with COVID-19, enrolled during active disease.

As DNA, the CDR3 is TGTGCCAGCTGGCATCAGGGGCCCTATGGCTACACCTTC. Translation gives CASWHQGPYGYTF. V gene TRBV18 combines with J gene TRBJ1-2; tentative D call: TRBD1 (6 bases). The germline V gene encodes CDR1 KGHSH and CDR2 LQKENI. The length of the CDR3 is 13 residues. V dropped 7 bases and J dropped 4 bases, with 13 bases sitting between them.

This chain uses TRBV15 with TRBJ2-2; 7 positions agree with TRBD2. The germline V gene encodes CDR1 LNHNV and CDR2 YYDKDF (reference sequence). The V gene end was trimmed by 2 bases and the J gene end by 4 bases; junction bases not matched to a gene: 7. CDR3 length: 16 amino acids. CDR3 region: CATSRRVGGTTGELFF. CDR3 coding DNA: TGTGCCACCAGCAGACGAGTCGGGGGGACCACCGGGGAGCTGTTTTTT. Variable domain in full (rest from reference TRBV15 and TRBJ2-2): DAMVIQNPRYQVTQFGKPVTLSCSQTLNHNVMYWYQQKSSQAPKLLFHYYDKDFNNEADTPDNFQSRRPNTSFCFLDIRSPGLGDTAMYLCATSRRVGGTTGELFFGEGSRLTVL.

The genes are TRBV2 and TRBJ1-1; TRBD1 is a possible D gene (6 bases). V dropped 7 bases and J dropped 1 base, with 13 bases sitting between them. CDR1 SNHLY and CDR2 FYNNEI come from the germline V gene. The CDR3 covers 14 residues. DNA of the CDR3: TGTGCCAGCAAATTGCGGGGGGCGAACACTGAAGCTTTCTTT. Residues: CASKLRGANTEAFF.

J is TRBJ1-1 and V is TRBV14, with unresolved D. Trimming pared 1 base from V and 10 bases from J, leaving 10 bases between. Germline CDR1 SGHDN, CDR2 FVKESK. The CDR3 is made up of 12 amino acids. CDR3: CASSQGRAPAFF. CDR3 sequence (DNA): TGTGCCAGCAGCCAAGGTCGTGCGCCAGCTTTCTTT.

The chain has TRBV7-9 and TRBJ1-3; D is unresolved. This CDR3 is built from 16 residues. CDR1 is SEHNR and CDR2 is FQNEAQ in the germline V gene (reference sequence). V lost 2 bases and J lost 2, with 13 bases in between. CDR3 residues: CASSLLLALAGNTIYF. The CDR3 DNA reads TGTGCCAGCAGCTTACTCCTCGCGCTGGCTGGAAACACCATATATTTT.

The V gene is TRBV5-1, the J gene TRBJ1-5; 10 nucleotides line up with TRBD1. This CDR3 contains 17 residues. CDR1 SGHRS and CDR2 YFSETQ come from the germline V gene. With 4 bases clipped from V and 1 base from J, the junction kept 8 bases outside the gene matches. The CDR3 DNA is TGCGCCAGCAGCCCGGGACAGGGGCAGAGGAGCAATCAGCCCCAGCATTTT. The encoded protein is CASSPGQGQRSNQPQHF.

This clone has a single count. The chain carries TRBV12-3 or TRBV12-4 and TRBJ1-4; 10 nucleotides line up with TRBD1. The CDR3 has 13 amino acids. V lost 3 bases, J lost 11 bases, and 3 bases stayed unmatched. CDR3 amino acids: CASSLGTGEKLFF. CDR3 DNA: TGTGCCAGCAGTTTGGGGACAGGGGAGAAACTGTTTTTT.

This clone occurred once. The chain uses TRBV6-5 and TRBJ2-3; D is undetermined. V lost 7 bases and J lost 1, with 9 bases in between. CDR3 length: 13 residues. Looked up from germline, CDR1 is MNHEY and CDR2 is SVGAGI. CDR3: CASNWSGTDTQYF. The CDR3 region has the DNA TGTGCCAGCAATTGGTCAGGCACAGATACGCAGTATTTT.

The chain recombines TRBV14 with TRBJ2-5; maybe TRBD2 (5 bases). This CDR3 region has 14 residues. Looked up from germline, CDR1 is SGHDN and CDR2 is FVKESK. V was trimmed by 2 bases and J by 5 bases, leaving 12 bases between them. The CDR3 is CASSQWTGGETQYF. Written as DNA, the CDR3 is TGTGCCAGCAGCCAATGGACGGGCGGGGAGACCCAGTACTTC. Drawing the rest from reference TRBV14 and TRBJ2-5, the complete variable domain is EAGVTQFPSHSVIEKGQTVTLRCDPISGHDNLYWYRRVMGKEIKFLLHFVKESKQDESGMPNNRFLAERTGGTYSTLKVQPAELEDSGVYFCASSQWTGGETQYFGPGTRLLVL.

The DNA of the CDR3 is TGTGCCAGCAGCCTAAGTGGACTAGCGGTTGAGCAGTTCTTC. This encodes CASSLSGLAVEQFF. The V call is TRBV3-1 (or the pseudogene TRBV3-2), the J call TRBJ2-1, with TRBD2 matching 10 bases. With 4 bases clipped from V and 9 bases from J, the junction kept 6 bases outside the gene matches. The CDR3 spans 14 residues. CDR1 and CDR2 (germline): LGHDT, YNNKEL (reference sequence).

The chain links TRBV6-5 to TRBJ2-7; 12 nucleotides agree with TRBD2. The CDR3 runs to 15 residues. Unmatched junction bases numbered 11, after V lost 6 bases and J lost 8 bases. Per germline, CDR1 MNHEY and CDR2 SVGAGI. The CDR3 coding sequence is TGTGCCAGCAGACCTTTTGGACTAGCGGGGCGCCAGCAGTACTTC. Translated, it gives CASRPFGLAGRQQYF.

This clone was recorded once. The J gene is TRBJ2-1, the V gene TRBV15; 10 bases are a match to TRBD1. CDR1 LNHNV and CDR2 YYDKDF come from the germline V gene (reference sequence). The CDR3 sequence is 18 residues long. The trim removed 5 bases at V and 1 base at J, leaving 11 bases unmatched. The CDR3 DNA reads as TGTGCCACCAGCGCGCCCGGGACAGGGGTGCAATCCTACAATGAGCAGTTCTTC. Translated, it gives CATSAPGTGVQSYNEQFF.

This clone was seen more than once but under ten times. The chain has TRBV24-1 and TRBJ2-1, with TRBD2 matching 8 bases. This CDR3 spans 16 amino acids. CDR1 and CDR2 from the germline V gene are KGHDR and SFDVKD. J was trimmed by 7 bases and V by 4 bases; bases with no gene match: 11. As DNA, the CDR3 is TGTGCCACCAGTGACCCCCGGGAGGGCACGATGAATGAGCAGTTCTTC. Its protein is CATSDPREGTMNEQFF.

V is TRBV7-3 and J is TRBJ2-5; tentative D call: TRBD2 (5 bases). The CDR3 is 15 amino acids. Looked up from germline, CDR1 is SGHTA and CDR2 is FQGTGA. Trimming removed 5 bases at V and 5 bases at J, with 18 bases between. The DNA for the CDR3 is TGTGCCAGCAGCCAAAGCCTACTAGTTACTGAGACCCAGTACTTC. This codes for CASSQSLLVTETQYF. The variable domain in full, with the rest retrieved from reference TRBV7-3 and TRBJ2-5, is GAGVSQTPSNKVTEKGKYVELRCDPISGHTALYWYRQSLGQGPEFLIYFQGTGAADDSGLPNDRFFAVRPEGSVSTLKIQRTERGDSAVYLCASSQSLLVTETQYFGPGTRLLVL.

The chain couples TRBV28 to TRBJ1-3; 7 bases align to TRBD1. The CDR3 totals 15 residues. Germline assignment: CDR1 MDHEN and CDR2 SYDVKM. V lost 6 bases and J lost 3; bases outside the gene matches: 8. The CDR3 bases are TGTGCCAGCAGCACAAGGGGGCTTGGTGGAAACACCATATATTTT. Protein: CASSTRGLGGNTIYF.

The chain links TRBV15 to TRBJ2-2, with D perhaps matching TRBD2 (6 bases). CDR1 and CDR2 from the germline V gene are LNHNV and YYDKDF (reference sequence). The CDR3 extends over 16 amino acids. With 6 bases removed from V and 4 bases from J, the gap between germline ends came to 18 bases. The CDR3 is CATSNYLASGTGELFF. DNA of the CDR3: TGTGCCACCAGTAATTACCTAGCGTCTGGCACCGGGGAGCTGTTTTTT.

The chain joins TRBV19 to TRBJ1-1, with 9 bases that match TRBD1. V dropped 3 bases and J dropped 1; count of bases not matched to a gene: 3. Per the germline V gene, CDR1 is LNHDA and CDR2 is SQIVND (reference sequence). There are 15 residues in the CDR3. The CDR3 reads CASSIGTGWNTEAFF. The DNA of the CDR3 is TGTGCCAGTAGTATTGGGACAGGGTGGAACACTGAAGCTTTCTTT.

This chain uses TRBV25-1 with TRBJ2-3; 8 bases are a match to TRBD1. The CDR3 is made up of 15 amino acids. V trimming: 5 bases; J trimming: 1 base; junction bases outside the gene matches: 5. Germline V gene lookup returns CDR1 MGHDK and CDR2 SYGVNS. Here the CDR3 DNA reads TGTGCCAGCAGTCCTCCGGGACAGGGCACAGATACGCAGTATTTT. Translated, it gives CASSPPGQGTDTQYF.